A selection of T cell receptor beta chains follows, all from one sample in a study of blood T cell repertoires in COVID-19. Clones were sequenced by immunoSEQ multiplex PCR, and TCRdb holds only the in-frame ones, with some missing. Among about 130,000 clones listed, 87% were seen once. What was sequenced was peripheral blood. The receptor set was obtained from a man aged 50 or older with active COVID-19. CDR3s include the opening cysteine and the closing phenylalanine or tryptophan. The D gene is left open where the match is weak. Expanded clones get a size class; other rows say once, few or many, or leave the size out.

CDR3 DNA: TGTGCCAGCAGCGTAGGAGTAGCCAAAAACATTCAGTACTTC
CDR3 protein: CASSVGVAKNIQYF
D gene: -
V gene: TRBV9
clone size: once
J gene: TRBJ2-4

CDR3 DNA: TGTGCCAGCAGCCCCGATCCGGTTAACGAGCAGTACTTC
CDR3 protein: CASSPDPVNEQYF
D gene: -
V gene: TRBV7-8
clone size: -
J gene: TRBJ2-7

CDR3 DNA: TGCGCCAGCAGCCAAGTGGGTGGGGGGAGGACACCCCTCCACTTT
CDR3 protein: CASSQVGGGRTPLHF
D gene: -
V gene: TRBV4-3
clone size: few
J gene: TRBJ1-6

CDR3 DNA: TGTGCCAGCAGATTACAAGGACAGGGATACGCAACTAATGAAAAACTGTTTTTT
CDR3 protein: CASRLQGQGYATNEKLFF
D gene: TRBD1
V gene: TRBV5-6
clone size: -
J gene: TRBJ1-4

CDR3 DNA: TGTGCCAGCAGCTTGGCCGTCCCAGGAGGTACGCAGTATTTT
CDR3 protein: CASSLAVPGGTQYF
D gene: -
V gene: TRBV5-8
clone size: -
J gene: TRBJ2-3

CDR3 DNA: TGTGCCAGCAGCACTTTGAGTGGAAACACCATATATTTT
CDR3 protein: CASSTLSGNTIYF
D gene: -
V gene: TRBV11-2
clone size: -
J gene: TRBJ1-3

CDR3 DNA: TGTGCCAGCAGCCAAGACAGAAGCGCAGATACGCAGTATTTT
CDR3 protein: CASSQDRSADTQYF
D gene: -
V gene: TRBV14
clone size: -
J gene: TRBJ2-3

CDR3 DNA: TGTGCCAGCAGCTTGGGACTAGCGGGGGGTAGGACGAACACCGGGGAGCTGTTTTTT
CDR3 protein: CASSLGLAGGRTNTGELFF
D gene: TRBD2
V gene: TRBV7-9
clone size: -
J gene: TRBJ2-2

CDR3 DNA: TGTGCCAGCTCGAGGGAGGGACAGGGGCCCACAGATACGCAGTATTTT
CDR3 protein: CASSREGQGPTDTQYF
D gene: TRBD1
V gene: TRBV18
clone size: -
J gene: TRBJ2-3

CDR3 DNA: TGTGCCAGCAGGCAGGGGATCTATGGCTACACCTTC
CDR3 protein: CASRQGIYGYTF
D gene: -
V gene: TRBV27
clone size: -
J gene: TRBJ1-2

CDR3 DNA: TGTGCCAGCAGTTACGAGTCAGGGAACACCTACGAGCAGTACTTC
CDR3 protein: CASSYESGNTYEQYF
D gene: -
V gene: TRBV6-6
clone size: -
J gene: TRBJ2-7

CDR3 DNA: TGTGCCAGCAGTCTCCAGGGTACGGTCTACGAGCAGTACTTC
CDR3 protein: CASSLQGTVYEQYF
D gene: -
V gene: TRBV27
clone size: -
J gene: TRBJ2-7

CDR3 DNA: TGTGCCAGCAACTCCGGCGGGGTCACAGATACGCAGTATTTT
CDR3 protein: CASNSGGVTDTQYF
D gene: -
V gene: TRBV7-3
clone size: once
J gene: TRBJ2-3

CDR3 DNA: TGTGCCAGCAGCCCCGAGGTGGCAGTACCCTATGGCTACACCTTC
CDR3 protein: CASSPEVAVPYGYTF
D gene: -
V gene: TRBV7-2
clone size: -
J gene: TRBJ1-2

CDR3 DNA: TGTGCCAGCAGTTACTCCCGGAGCCTCCCTGGTGGCTACACCTTC
CDR3 protein: CASSYSRSLPGGYTF
D gene: -
V gene: TRBV6-5
clone size: -
J gene: TRBJ1-2

CDR3 DNA: TGTGCCTGGATGCGGGGGCAAACTGAAGCTTTCTTT
CDR3 protein: CAWMRGQTEAFF
D gene: -
V gene: TRBV30
clone size: -
J gene: TRBJ1-1

CDR3 DNA: TGTGCCAGCAGCCAAGCTACGGGACAGCGAAACACCATATATTTT
CDR3 protein: CASSQATGQRNTIYF
D gene: TRBD1
V gene: TRBV3-1/TRBV3-2
clone size: -
J gene: TRBJ1-3

CDR3 DNA: TGTGCCAGCAGCCCCTACGACAGAGGCACAGATACGCAGTATTTT
CDR3 protein: CASSPYDRGTDTQYF
D gene: -
V gene: TRBV3-1/TRBV3-2
clone size: -
J gene: TRBJ2-3

CDR3 DNA: TGTGCCAGCAGTTTATGGGAGGGAGGAGCAAAAAACATTCAGTACTTC
CDR3 protein: CASSLWEGGAKNIQYF
D gene: -
V gene: TRBV28
clone size: -
J gene: TRBJ2-4

CDR3 DNA: TGTGCCAGCAGCCAGGGAGGGGTTGAAGCTTTCTTT
CDR3 protein: CASSQGGVEAFF
D gene: -
V gene: TRBV12-3/TRBV12-4
clone size: -
J gene: TRBJ1-1

CDR3 DNA: TGTGCCAGCAGCCTACAGGGGGCGAAAGGAAACACCATATATTTT
CDR3 protein: CASSLQGAKGNTIYF
D gene: TRBD1
V gene: TRBV5-4
clone size: -
J gene: TRBJ1-3

CDR3 DNA: TGTGCCAGCATGGTTCCTGGGGCAGGGAACCGCACAGATACGCAGTATTTT
CDR3 protein: CASMVPGAGNRTDTQYF
D gene: -
V gene: TRBV21-1
clone size: -
J gene: TRBJ2-3

CDR3 DNA: TGTGCCAGCAGCCATGGGGACAGAGCTTTGGAAAAACTGTTTTTT
CDR3 protein: CASSHGDRALEKLFF
D gene: TRBD1
V gene: TRBV7-2
clone size: -
J gene: TRBJ1-4

CDR3 DNA: TGTGCCAGCAATTTTGGGGTCCGGAGGGGCAATGAGCAGTTCTTC
CDR3 protein: CASNFGVRRGNEQFF
D gene: -
V gene: TRBV13
clone size: -
J gene: TRBJ2-1

CDR3 DNA: TGTGCCAGACCATCCCAACACCTAGCCAAAAACATTCAGTACTTC
CDR3 protein: CARPSQHLAKNIQYF
D gene: -
V gene: TRBV19
clone size: -
J gene: TRBJ2-4

CDR3 DNA: TGTGCCAGCAGCCAAGATCCAGGAACCTACGAGCAGTACTTC
CDR3 protein: CASSQDPGTYEQYF
D gene: -
V gene: TRBV4-2
clone size: -
J gene: TRBJ2-7

CDR3 DNA: TGTGCCAGCAGCCGTTGGGGGGATGGAAACACCATATATTTT
CDR3 protein: CASSRWGDGNTIYF
D gene: -
V gene: TRBV5-4
clone size: -
J gene: TRBJ1-3

CDR3 DNA: TGTGCCAGCTCACCAAGCAGGGGCAATCAGCCCCAGCATTTT
CDR3 protein: CASSPSRGNQPQHF
D gene: -
V gene: TRBV18
clone size: -
J gene: TRBJ1-5

CDR3 DNA: TGTGCCACCAGCAGAGATTCGACAGGTGTCAACGAGCAGTACTTC
CDR3 protein: CATSRDSTGVNEQYF
D gene: -
V gene: TRBV15
clone size: -
J gene: TRBJ2-7

CDR3 DNA: TGTGCCAGCAGCTTAGAACAGAACTATGGCTACACCTTC
CDR3 protein: CASSLEQNYGYTF
D gene: -
V gene: TRBV7-6
clone size: -
J gene: TRBJ1-2

CDR3 DNA: TGTGCCAGCAGTGAGGACAGGGGGAAACTCTCTGGAAACACCATATATTTT
CDR3 protein: CASSEDRGKLSGNTIYF
D gene: TRBD1
V gene: TRBV6-4
clone size: -
J gene: TRBJ1-3

CDR3 DNA: TGTGCCAGCAGCCATCAAGGGGGCTTCTCTGGAAACACCATATATTTT
CDR3 protein: CASSHQGGFSGNTIYF
D gene: TRBD1
V gene: TRBV3-1/TRBV3-2
clone size: -
J gene: TRBJ1-3

CDR3 DNA: TGTGCCAGCAGCTCTTCAGGAAGGGGGTTAAATGAAAAACTGTTTTTT
CDR3 protein: CASSSSGRGLNEKLFF
D gene: -
V gene: TRBV5-6
clone size: -
J gene: TRBJ1-4

CDR3 DNA: TGTGCCAGCAGGGGACAGGTTACGAGTTCACCCCTCCACTTT
CDR3 protein: CASRGQVTSSPLHF
D gene: TRBD1
V gene: TRBV6-5
clone size: -
J gene: TRBJ1-6

CDR3 DNA: TGCGCCAGCAGCCGGTTACAGGGCGGCGAGCAGTACTTC
CDR3 protein: CASSRLQGGEQYF
D gene: -
V gene: TRBV4-1
clone size: -
J gene: TRBJ2-7